This note documents a single TCR beta chain sequence. No antigen is known for it. Each patient came to thyroid surgery without any prior treatment (of any kind). This sample stems from a study of metastatic and nonmetastatic thyroid tumors. The wider study: Repertoire comparisons spanned blood and tumor or nodule tissue from malignant and benign thyroid patients. Study results and limitations: Compared with benign nodules, malignant thyroid tumors were reported to have significantly higher TCR beta diversity in both blood and tumor.

As originally analysed: Between-group CDR3 differences, defined by clinicopathological status, yielded a distant-metastasis classifier for papillary thyroid cancer. With MiXCR, TCRdb called clones anew from the PCR reads. These V and J calls derive from TCRdb rather than the authors' analysis. The table lists about 20,000 clones, 21% of them singletons, with about 18% in the top ten. The V gene's germline CDR1 is DFQATT and CDR2 SNEGSKA (reference sequence). Trimming cost V 0 bases and J 2 bases, with 19 bases left between them. The CDR3 is 18 residues long. The sequence derives from a female donor with papillary thyroid cancer or a benign thyroid nodule (not recorded which). Some clones in this sample may be carry-over from other donors' samples. This sequence joins TRBV20-1 and TRBJ1-4; tentatively, D is TRBD1 (5 bases). The sample comprised tumor tissue. The CDR3, as DNA: TGCAGTGCTAGAGATGGAATGCGGGGCCAGGCGACTAATGAAAAACTGTTTTTT. This gives the protein CSARDGMRGQATNEKLFF.